This passage covers 8 T cell receptor beta chains from one sample sequenced in a study of blood T cell repertoires in COVID-19. Sequencing was performed with immunoSEQ multiplex PCR; in TCRdb, only in-frame clones are kept and a portion is missing. The table lists a few hundred thousand clones, 84% of them singletons. What was sequenced was peripheral blood. The receptors come from a woman aged 40 to 49 who had recovered from COVID-19.

This clone showed up just once. V and J are TRBV30 and TRBJ2-3; TRBD2 aligns across 7 bases. J was trimmed by 1 base and V by 4 bases; bases with no gene match: 8. From germline, CDR1 is GTSNPN and CDR2 SVGIG (reference sequence). This CDR3 has 15 amino acids. The CDR3 here is CAWNKRGHGTDTQYF. CDR3 bases: TGTGCCTGGAACAAGCGGGGCCACGGCACAGATACGCAGTATTTT.

The V call is TRBV6-6, the J call TRBJ1-1; unclear D gene. The CDR3 loop spans 12 amino acids. V lost 6 bases to trimming and J lost 5 bases, with 10 bases between them. Germline lookup yields CDR1 MNHNY and CDR2 SVGAGI (reference sequence). The chain's CDR3 is CASSPPGTEAFF. DNA of the CDR3: TGTGCCAGCAGCCCACCGGGAACTGAAGCTTTCTTT.

The V call is TRBV6-5, the J call TRBJ1-3; D may be TRBD1 (5 bases). The CDR3 covers 15 residues. V was trimmed by 10 bases and J by 2 bases, leaving 18 bases between them. Germline V gives CDR1 MNHEY, CDR2 SVGAGI. CDR3 amino acids: CATRVEGLPGNTIYF. In nucleotides, the CDR3 is TGTGCCACCAGAGTGGAGGGGTTGCCTGGAAACACCATATATTTT.

This sequence joins TRBV19 and TRBJ1-3; 7 bases fit TRBD1. Unmatched junction bases numbered 12, after V lost 9 bases and J lost 4 bases. Germline assignment: CDR1 LNHDA and CDR2 SQIVND (reference sequence). The CDR3 sequence is 15 residues long. CDR3 protein: CASAPTTTGGNTIYF. The CDR3 nucleotides are TGTGCCAGCGCACCAACCACGACAGGGGGAAACACCATATATTTT.

This clone was picked up a small number of times. The chain employs TRBV19 and TRBJ2-1; 12 bases are a match to TRBD2. Germline V gene data show CDR1 as LNHDA and CDR2 as SQIVND (reference sequence). The V gene end was trimmed by 10 bases and the J gene end by 5 bases; junction bases not matched to a gene: 9. The CDR3 sequence is 15 residues long. CDR3 nucleotide sequence: TGTGCCACCCAGGAGACTAGCGGGGGTCACAATGAGCAGTTCTTC. Translating it yields CATQETSGGHNEQFF.

The chain couples TRBV5-1 to TRBJ2-5; D possibly corresponds to TRBD2 (5 bases). The CDR3 totals 13 residues. Germline values: CDR1 SGHRS, CDR2 YFSETQ. Trimming cost V 4 bases and J 3 bases, with 10 bases left between them. The CDR3 spells CASSGGLEETQYF. CDR3 DNA: TGCGCCAGCAGCGGCGGGCTAGAAGAGACCCAGTACTTC.

V gene TRBV7-2 combines with J gene TRBJ2-5; D might be TRBD2 (6 bases). CDR1 SGHTA and CDR2 FQGNSA come from the germline V gene. The ends were cut back, 6 bases at V and 3 bases at J, with 11 bases in the middle. This CDR3 has 13 residues. The CDR3 sequence: CASRRQREETQYF. CDR3 DNA sequence: TGTGCCAGCAGAAGGCAGCGGGAAGAGACCCAGTACTTC.

The V call is TRBV7-9, the J call TRBJ1-3; possibly TRBD1 for D (5 bases). V was clipped by 5 bases and J by 4 bases, with 15 bases between them. This CDR3 comprises 15 residues. Germline V gives CDR1 SEHNR, CDR2 FQNEAQ (reference sequence). As DNA, the CDR3 is TGTGCCAGCAGCCCTGTTGTACAGGACGGAAACACCATATATTTT. Protein product: CASSPVVQDGNTIYF. The variable domain in full, with the rest retrieved from reference TRBV7-9 and TRBJ1-3, is DTGVSQNPRHKITKRGQNVTFRCDPISEHNRLYWYRQTLGQGPEFLTYFQNEAQLEKSRLLSDRFSAERPKGSFSTLEIQRTEQGDSAMYLCASSPVVQDGNTIYFGEGSWLTVV.